The 4 T cell receptor beta chains below all came from one sample that was sequenced in a study of T-cell memory formation after mild COVID-19. TCRdb reanalysed the 5' RACE reads using MiXCR and keeps one entry per CDR3 protein. The data show 540,000 or so distinct CDR3 sequences, about a fifth seen once. The sequencing sample was made of PBMCs or a T cell subset sorted from them (not recorded which). These receptors were taken from an adult woman who had mild COVID-19 (a few samples of this study predate the infection). Cell type and time point are not known.

This clonotype occurred a few times. The chain links TRBV7-6 to TRBJ2-3, with D perhaps TRBD1 or TRBD2 (5 bases each). The CDR3 is 16 amino acids. The V end was cut by 2 bases, the J end by 2 bases, with 14 bases between. Germline-derived CDR1 and CDR2 are SGHVS and FNYEAQ. The CDR3 DNA reads as TGTGCCAGCAGCTTACCGGCGGGTGGGACCACAGATACGCAGTATTTT. Translation: CASSLPAGGTTDTQYF.

In its sample, this clonotype was seen a few times. CDR3 residues: CASSPSSVLSGANVLTF. The CDR3 nucleotides are TGTGCCAGCAGTCCGTCTAGCGTCCTCTCTGGGGCCAACGTCCTGACTTTC. This sequence joins TRBV6-5 and TRBJ2-6; D may be TRBD2 (6 bases). CDR3 length equals 17 residues. The V end lost 5 bases, the J end lost 0 bases, and 14 bases lay between the germline ends. Germline V CDR1 and CDR2: MNHEY, SVGAGI.

The chain uses TRBV6-1 and TRBJ1-5, with D possibly being TRBD1 (6 bases). Trimming took 10 bases from V and 5 from J, leaving 15 bases between them. The germline V gene has CDR1 MNHNS and CDR2 SASEGT. CDR3 length: 13 amino acids. CDR3 DNA: TGTGCCATAAAAAACAGGGATGATCAGCCCCAGCATTTT. This encodes CAIKNRDDQPQHF.

This clonotype appeared many times. The V and J genes are TRBV29-1 and TRBJ2-7, with 7 bases matching TRBD2. Germline V gives CDR1 SQVTM, CDR2 ANQGSEA. Trimming cost V 6 bases and J 2 bases; bases outside gene matches: 7. The CDR3 covers 13 residues. This CDR3 is CSVQTSLTYEQYF. The DNA for the CDR3 is TGCAGCGTGCAGACTAGCCTGACCTACGAGCAGTACTTC.